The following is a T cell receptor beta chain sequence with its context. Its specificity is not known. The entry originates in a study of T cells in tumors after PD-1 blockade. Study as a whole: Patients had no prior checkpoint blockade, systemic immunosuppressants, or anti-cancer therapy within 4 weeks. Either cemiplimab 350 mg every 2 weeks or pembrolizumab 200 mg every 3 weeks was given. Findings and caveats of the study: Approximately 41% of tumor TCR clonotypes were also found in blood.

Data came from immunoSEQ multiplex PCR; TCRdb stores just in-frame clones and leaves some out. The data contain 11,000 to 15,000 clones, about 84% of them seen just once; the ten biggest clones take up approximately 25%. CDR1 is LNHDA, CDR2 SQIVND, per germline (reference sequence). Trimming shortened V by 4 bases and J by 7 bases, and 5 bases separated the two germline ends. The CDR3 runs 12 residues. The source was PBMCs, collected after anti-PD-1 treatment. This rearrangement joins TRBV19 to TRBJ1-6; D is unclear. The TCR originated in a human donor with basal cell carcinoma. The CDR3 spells CASSRMNSPLHF. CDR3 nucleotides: TGTGCCAGTAGTAGGATGAATTCACCCCTCCACTTT.